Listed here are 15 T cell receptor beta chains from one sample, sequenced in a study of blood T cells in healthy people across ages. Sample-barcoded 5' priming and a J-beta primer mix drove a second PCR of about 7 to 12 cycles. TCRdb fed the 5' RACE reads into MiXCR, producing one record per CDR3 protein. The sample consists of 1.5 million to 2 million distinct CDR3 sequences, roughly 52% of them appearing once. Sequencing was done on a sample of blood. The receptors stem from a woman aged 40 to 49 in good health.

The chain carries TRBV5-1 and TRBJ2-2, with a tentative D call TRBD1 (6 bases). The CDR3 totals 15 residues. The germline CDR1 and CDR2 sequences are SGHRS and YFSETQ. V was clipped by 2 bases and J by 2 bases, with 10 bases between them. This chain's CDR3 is CASSLWTANTGELFF. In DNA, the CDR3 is TGCGCCAGCAGCTTATGGACAGCTAACACCGGGGAGCTGTTTTTT.

CDR3 region: CSARGTGGVNEQFF. CDR3 DNA sequence: TGCAGTGCTAGAGGGACGGGGGGGGTCAATGAGCAGTTCTTC. V gene TRBV20-1 combines with J gene TRBJ2-1; 8 nucleotides align to TRBD2. This CDR3 contains 14 residues. The germline V gene encodes CDR1 DFQATT and CDR2 SNEGSKA (reference sequence). J gave up 6 bases and V 1 base, and 5 bases lay outside the gene matches.

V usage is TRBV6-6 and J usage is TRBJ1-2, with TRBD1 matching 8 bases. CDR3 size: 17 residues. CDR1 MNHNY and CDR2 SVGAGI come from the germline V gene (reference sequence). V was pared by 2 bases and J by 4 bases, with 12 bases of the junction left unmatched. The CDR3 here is CASSYLADRGLPYGYTF. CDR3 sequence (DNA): TGTGCCAGCAGTTACCTGGCTGACAGGGGCCTCCCCTATGGCTACACCTTC.

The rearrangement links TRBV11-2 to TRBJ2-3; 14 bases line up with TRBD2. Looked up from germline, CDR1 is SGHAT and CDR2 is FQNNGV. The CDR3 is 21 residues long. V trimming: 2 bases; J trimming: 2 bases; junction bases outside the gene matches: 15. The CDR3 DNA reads TGTGCCAGCAGCTTACGGGCGGGACTAGCGGGAGTTCCCCTACCCACAGATACGCAGTATTTT. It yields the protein CASSLRAGLAGVPLPTDTQYF.

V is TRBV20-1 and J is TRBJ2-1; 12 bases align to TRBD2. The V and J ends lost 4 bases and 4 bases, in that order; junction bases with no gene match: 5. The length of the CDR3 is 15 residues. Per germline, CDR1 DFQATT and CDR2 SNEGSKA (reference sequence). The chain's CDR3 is CSAIYGLAGYNEQFF. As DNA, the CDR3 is TGCAGTGCTATATACGGACTAGCGGGGTACAATGAGCAGTTCTTC.

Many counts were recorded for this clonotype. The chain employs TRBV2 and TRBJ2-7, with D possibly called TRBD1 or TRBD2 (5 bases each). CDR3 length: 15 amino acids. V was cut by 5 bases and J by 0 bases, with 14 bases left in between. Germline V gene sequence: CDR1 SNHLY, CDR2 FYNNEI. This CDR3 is CASSLGDLVSYEQYF. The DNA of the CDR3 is TGTGCCAGCAGTTTAGGGGACCTCGTCTCCTACGAGCAGTACTTC.

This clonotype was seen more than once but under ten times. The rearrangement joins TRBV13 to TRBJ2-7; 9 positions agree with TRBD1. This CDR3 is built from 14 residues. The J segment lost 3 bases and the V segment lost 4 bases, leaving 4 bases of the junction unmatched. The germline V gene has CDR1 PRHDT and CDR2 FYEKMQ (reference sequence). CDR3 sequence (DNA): TGTGCCAGCAGCTCGGGACAGGGTTTCTACGAGCAGTACTTC. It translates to CASSSGQGFYEQYF.

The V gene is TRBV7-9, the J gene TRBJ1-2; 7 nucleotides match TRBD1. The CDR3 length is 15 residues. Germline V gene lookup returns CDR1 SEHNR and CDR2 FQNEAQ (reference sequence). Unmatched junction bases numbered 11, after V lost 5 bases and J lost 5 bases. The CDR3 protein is CASSTSTGRGYGYTF. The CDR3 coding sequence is TGTGCCAGCAGCACGTCGACAGGGAGGGGGTATGGCTACACCTTC.

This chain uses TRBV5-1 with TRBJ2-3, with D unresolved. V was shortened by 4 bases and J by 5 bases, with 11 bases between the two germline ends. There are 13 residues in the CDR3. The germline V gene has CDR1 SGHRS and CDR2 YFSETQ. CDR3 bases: TGCGCCAGCAGCCCGGTAAATGTAGATACGCAGTATTTT. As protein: CASSPVNVDTQYF.

In DNA form, the CDR3 reads TGTGCCAGCAGTGAAACACCACAGGGTCTAGATGGCACAGATACGCAGTATTTT. Translation gives CASSETPQGLDGTDTQYF. The rearrangement uses TRBV25-1 and TRBJ2-3; D may be TRBD1 (6 bases). Germline V CDR1 and CDR2: MGHDK, SYGVNS. The CDR3 totals 18 residues. The V gene lost 2 bases and the J gene lost 1 base, with 19 bases spanning the gap.

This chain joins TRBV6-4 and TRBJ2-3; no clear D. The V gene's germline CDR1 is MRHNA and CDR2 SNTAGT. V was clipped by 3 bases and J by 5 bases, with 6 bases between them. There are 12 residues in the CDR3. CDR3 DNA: TGTGCCAGCAGTGAATATGGAGATACGCAGTATTTT. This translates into CASSEYGDTQYF.

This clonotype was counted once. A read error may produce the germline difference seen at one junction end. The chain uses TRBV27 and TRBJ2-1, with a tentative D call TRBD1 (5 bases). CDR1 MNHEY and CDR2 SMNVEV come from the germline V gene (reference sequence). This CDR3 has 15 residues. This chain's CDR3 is CANSLIRAGRNEQFF. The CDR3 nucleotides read TGTGCCAACAGTTTAATCAGGGCAGGGCGAAATGAGCAGTTCTTC.

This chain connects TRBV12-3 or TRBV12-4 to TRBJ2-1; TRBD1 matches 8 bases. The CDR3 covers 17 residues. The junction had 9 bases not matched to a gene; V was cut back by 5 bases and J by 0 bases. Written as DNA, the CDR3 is TGTGCCAGCAGTCTTGGACAGGGTGAGAACTCCTACAATGAGCAGTTCTTC. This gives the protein CASSLGQGENSYNEQFF.

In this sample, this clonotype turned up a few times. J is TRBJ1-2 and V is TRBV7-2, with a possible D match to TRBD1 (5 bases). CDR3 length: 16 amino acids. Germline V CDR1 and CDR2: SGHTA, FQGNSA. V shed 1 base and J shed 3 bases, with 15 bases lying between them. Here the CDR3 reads CASSLEAQGQHYGYTF. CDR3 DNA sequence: TGTGCCAGCAGCTTAGAGGCGCAGGGCCAGCACTATGGCTACACCTTC.

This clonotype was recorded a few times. CDR3 sequence reads: CASSLVSSVGYTF. CDR3 nucleotide sequence: TGTGCCAGCAGCTTAGTGTCATCCGTCGGCTACACCTTC. V and J are TRBV7-8 and TRBJ1-2; no firm D call. With 1 base removed from V and 8 bases from J, the gap between germline ends came to 11 bases. The CDR3 length is 13 residues. Germline CDR1 reads SGHVS; CDR2 reads FQNEAQ. Variable domain in full (rest from reference TRBV7-8 and TRBJ1-2): GAGVSQSPRYKVAKRGQDVALRCDPISGHVSLFWYQQALGQGPEFLTYFQNEAQLDKSGLPSDRFFAERPEGSVSTLKIQRTQQEDSAVYLCASSLVSSVGYTFGSGTRLTVV.